This TCR beta chain was identified in a study of cytomegalovirus exposure and HLA in healthy donors. Study-wide results and limits: It is likely that the observed cluster of highly shared sequence variants was a sequencing artifact.

Germline V gives CDR1 LGHNA, CDR2 YSLEER. This CDR3 comprises 13 residues. V gave up 3 bases and J gave up 3 bases, with 8 bases separating them. With 60 Vbeta and 13 Jbeta primers, the PCR was carried out. The assay was immunoSEQ multiplex PCR, and TCRdb's table has in-frame clones only and misses some. The sample lists over 80,000 clones; more than 55% were seen once. Each donor's status was that of a healthy bone marrow donor. This clone has only a few counts. The antigen remains undetermined. The TCR originated in a boy under 18 in good health and CMV-seropositive. Material for sequencing was PBMCs. V gene TRBV4-3 combines with J gene TRBJ1-1; D not certain. As DNA, the CDR3 is TGCGCCAGCAGCCAGAGACTGGACACTGAAGCTTTCTTT. It codes for CASSQRLDTEAFF.